Following are 3 T cell receptor beta chains from one sample sequenced in a study of CXCR3 chemokines and chemotherapy response in bladder cancer. MiXCR, run by TCRdb on the PCR reads, gives a single entry per CDR3 protein. The data hold about 2,300 distinct CDR3 sequences, with roughly a sixth observed a single time. The sample was gathered from a patient whose treatment included neoadjuvant chemotherapy. The source is a human donor with bladder cancer that responded to neoadjuvant chemotherapy.

This clonotype has at least ten counts. The V call is TRBV15, the J call TRBJ1-5; maybe TRBD1 (5 bases). Deletions cut 1 base from V and 0 bases from J, with 19 bases between. Germline V CDR1 and CDR2: LNHNV, YYDKDF (reference sequence). The CDR3 runs 19 residues. The CDR3 is CATSRGGRIQGYSNQPQHF. The CDR3 region has the DNA TGTGCCACCAGCAGAGGGGGCCGAATTCAGGGTTATAGCAATCAGCCCCAGCATTTT.

This clonotype ranks as medium-sized. The chain links TRBV19 to TRBJ1-2; weak D call: TRBD1 (5 bases). CDR1 and CDR2 from the germline V gene are LNHDA and SQIVND (reference sequence). V lost 7 bases to trimming and J lost 4 bases, with 19 bases between them. The length of the CDR3 is 15 residues. CDR3 DNA sequence: TGTGCCAGTAAGGACAACCCAACGGCCCCCTATGGCTACACCTTC. Its translation: CASKDNPTAPYGYTF.

Within the sample, this clonotype is medium-sized. J is TRBJ2-1 and V is TRBV7-2, with D perhaps being TRBD1 or TRBD2 (6 bases each). CDR3 length: 15 amino acids. V was clipped by 8 bases and J by 7 bases, with 21 bases between them. Germline V lookup: CDR1 SGHTA, CDR2 FQGNSA. This CDR3 is CASHRDFTRGNEQFF. The CDR3, as DNA: TGTGCCAGCCACAGGGACTTCACTAGGGGGAATGAGCAGTTCTTC.